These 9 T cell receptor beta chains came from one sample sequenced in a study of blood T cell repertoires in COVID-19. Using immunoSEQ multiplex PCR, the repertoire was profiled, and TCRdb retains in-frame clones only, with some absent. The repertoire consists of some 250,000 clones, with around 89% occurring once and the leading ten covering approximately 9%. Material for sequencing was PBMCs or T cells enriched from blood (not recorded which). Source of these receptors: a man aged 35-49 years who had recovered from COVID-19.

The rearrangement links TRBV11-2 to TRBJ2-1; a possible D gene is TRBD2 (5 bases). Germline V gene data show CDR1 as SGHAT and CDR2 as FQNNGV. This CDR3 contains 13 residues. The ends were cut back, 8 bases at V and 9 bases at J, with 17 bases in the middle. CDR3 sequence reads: CASLREGVSEQFF. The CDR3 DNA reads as TGTGCCAGCTTGAGGGAAGGTGTAAGTGAGCAGTTCTTC. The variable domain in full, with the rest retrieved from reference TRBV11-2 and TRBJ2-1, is EAGVAQSPRYKIIEKRQSVAFWCNPISGHATLYWYQQILGQGPKLLIQFQNNGVVDDSQLPKDRFSAERLKGVDSTLKIQPAKLEDSAVYLCASLREGVSEQFFGPGTRLTVL.

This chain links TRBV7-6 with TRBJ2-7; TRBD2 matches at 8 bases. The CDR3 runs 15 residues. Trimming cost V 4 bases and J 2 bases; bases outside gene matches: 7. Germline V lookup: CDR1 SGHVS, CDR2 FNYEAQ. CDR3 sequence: CASSSDSGATYEQYF. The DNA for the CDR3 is TGTGCCAGCAGCTCGGATAGCGGGGCAACCTACGAGCAGTACTTC.

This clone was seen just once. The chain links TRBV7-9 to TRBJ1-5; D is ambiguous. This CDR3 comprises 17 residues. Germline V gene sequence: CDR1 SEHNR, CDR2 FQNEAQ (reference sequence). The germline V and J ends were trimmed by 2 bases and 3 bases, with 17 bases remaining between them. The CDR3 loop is CASSLLDWEGSNQPQHF. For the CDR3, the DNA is TGTGCCAGCAGCTTACTCGATTGGGAGGGTTCCAATCAGCCCCAGCATTTT.

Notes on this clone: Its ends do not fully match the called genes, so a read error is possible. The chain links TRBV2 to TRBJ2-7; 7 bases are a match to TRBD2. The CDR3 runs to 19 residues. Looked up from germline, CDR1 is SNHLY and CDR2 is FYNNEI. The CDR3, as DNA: TGTGCCAGCCGTGAGCCGGGACTATTGCCGTTAGGGGCCCGTTACGAGCAGTACTTC. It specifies CASREPGLLPLGARYEQYF.

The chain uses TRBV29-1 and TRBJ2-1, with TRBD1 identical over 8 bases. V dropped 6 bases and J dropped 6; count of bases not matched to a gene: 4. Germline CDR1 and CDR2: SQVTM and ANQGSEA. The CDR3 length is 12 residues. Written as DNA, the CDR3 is TGCAGCGTAACCGGACAGGGCAATGAGCAGTTCTTC. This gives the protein CSVTGQGNEQFF.

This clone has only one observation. CDR3 protein: CASSPEELAFHEQYF. The DNA of the CDR3 is TGTGCCAGCAGCCCGGAGGAACTAGCGTTCCACGAGCAGTACTTC. The chain couples TRBV7-8 to TRBJ2-7; 7 bases agree with TRBD2. Germline CDR1 is SGHVS and CDR2 is FQNEAQ. V was pared by 5 bases and J by 5 bases, with 12 bases of the junction left unmatched. There are 15 residues in the CDR3.

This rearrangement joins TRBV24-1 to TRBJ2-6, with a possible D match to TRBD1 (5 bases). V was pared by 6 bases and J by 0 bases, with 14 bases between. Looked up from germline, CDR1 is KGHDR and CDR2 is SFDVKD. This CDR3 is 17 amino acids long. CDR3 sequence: CATSFGQVSSGANVLTF. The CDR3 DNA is TGTGCCACCAGTTTCGGACAAGTGAGCTCTGGGGCCAACGTCCTGACTTTC.

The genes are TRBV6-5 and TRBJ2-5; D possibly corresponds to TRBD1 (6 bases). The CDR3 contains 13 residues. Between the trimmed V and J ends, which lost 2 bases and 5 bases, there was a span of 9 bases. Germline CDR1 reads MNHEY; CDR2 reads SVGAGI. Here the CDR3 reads CASSYPGVETQYF. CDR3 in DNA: TGTGCCAGCAGTTACCCAGGGGTTGAGACCCAGTACTTC.

The CDR3 nucleotides are TGTGCCAGCAGCGTAGCGGACACCCCAACTAATGAAAAACTGTTTTTT. It specifies CASSVADTPTNEKLFF. This chain connects TRBV9 to TRBJ1-4; TRBD1 is a possible D gene (5 bases). The CDR3 consists of 16 residues. Germline V gene data show CDR1 as SGDLS and CDR2 as YYNGEE. V lost 0 bases and J 0 bases, leaving 9 bases between the germline ends.